These 31 T cell receptor beta chains originate from one sample sequenced in a study of blood T cell repertoires in COVID-19. Clones were read by immunoSEQ multiplex PCR, and TCRdb kept only the in-frame ones, dropping some. This sample has about 190,000 clones, with around 85% found just once. The sample taken for sequencing was peripheral blood. These receptors came from a man aged 25-45 years with acute or convalescent COVID-19.

For this clone: At the DNA level, this CDR3 is encoded by other sequences in the same sample as well. The chain has TRBV18 and TRBJ1-1, with 7 bases identical to TRBD1. The germline CDR1 and CDR2 sequences are KGHSH and LQKENI. V shed 1 base, J shed 5 bases, and the junction held 4 bases outside the gene matches. There are 14 residues in the CDR3. The CDR3 nucleotides are TGTGCCAGCTCACCACAGGGGGCAAGGACTGAAGCTTTCTTT. Its protein is CASSPQGARTEAFF.

V and J are TRBV3-1 (or the pseudogene TRBV3-2) and TRBJ2-7; 8 nucleotides match TRBD1. Germline trimming cut 3 bases from V and 3 bases from J; bases unmatched to any gene: 10. The CDR3 contains 16 residues. Germline V gives CDR1 LGHDT, CDR2 YNNKEL (reference sequence). CDR3 sequence: CASSQTRQGKFYEQYF. For the CDR3, the DNA is TGTGCCAGCAGCCAGACGAGACAGGGGAAATTCTACGAGCAGTACTTC.

The chain employs TRBV5-6 and TRBJ2-2, with D tentatively TRBD1 (5 bases). The germline V and J ends were trimmed by 6 bases and 3 bases, with 12 bases remaining between them. The V gene's germline CDR1 is SGHDT and CDR2 YYEEEE. The CDR3 spans 14 residues. The CDR3 nucleotides read TGTGCCAGCACCACCCGGACACACACCGGGGAGCTGTTTTTT. Translating it yields CASTTRTHTGELFF.

This chain uses TRBV6-5 with TRBJ1-3, with TRBD1 matching over 8 bases. With V trimmed by 1 base and J by 2 bases, 4 bases remained unmatched. The V gene's germline CDR1 is MNHEY and CDR2 SVGAGI. The CDR3 is made up of 16 amino acids. The CDR3 protein is CASSYYQGATGNTIYF. The CDR3 nucleotides read TGTGCCAGCAGTTACTATCAGGGGGCTACTGGAAACACCATATATTTT.

This clone was recorded at least ten times. The chain couples TRBV11-2 to TRBJ1-2; D may be TRBD1 (5 bases). The CDR3 length is 12 residues. Germline CDR1 SGHAT, CDR2 FQNNGV. V was shortened by 5 bases and J by 6 bases, with 10 bases between the two germline ends. This chain's CDR3 is CASSQGLHGYTF. For the CDR3, the DNA is TGTGCCAGCAGCCAGGGACTCCATGGCTACACCTTC.

The gene calls are TRBV5-1 and TRBJ1-1; 8 bases map to TRBD1. The CDR3 extends over 16 amino acids. J was trimmed by 4 bases and V by 4 bases; bases with no gene match: 12. Germline V gives CDR1 SGHRS, CDR2 YFSETQ. In nucleotides, the CDR3 is TGCGCCAGCAGCCCTCAAACCAGACAGGGGAGCACTGAAGCTTTCTTT. Its protein product is CASSPQTRQGSTEAFF.

This clone was counted between two and nine times. The rearrangement joins TRBV7-9 to TRBJ2-7; D might be TRBD1 (6 bases). The CDR3 is 17 residues long. Deletions cut 4 bases from V and 1 base from J, with 20 bases between. CDR1 and CDR2 (germline): SEHNR, FQNEAQ (reference sequence). CDR3 nucleotide sequence: TGTGCCAGCAGCTCCCCCTCGACAGGTGTTGGATCCTACGAGCAGTACTTC. As protein: CASSSPSTGVGSYEQYF.

V is TRBV6-6 and J is TRBJ1-1; D gene uncertain. V dropped 7 bases and J dropped 6 bases, with 18 bases sitting between them. The CDR3 contains 14 residues. Germline V lookup: CDR1 MNHNY, CDR2 SVGAGI (reference sequence). In DNA form, the CDR3 reads TGTGCCAGCACCCACCTGAGTACCTCATCTGAAGCTTTCTTT. This encodes CASTHLSTSSEAFF.

The chain employs TRBV9 and TRBJ2-1; D call uncertain. The CDR3 sequence is 15 residues long. The germline V and J ends were trimmed by 1 base and 0 bases, with 8 bases remaining between them. CDR1 and CDR2 (germline): SGDLS, YYNGEE. In DNA form, the CDR3 reads TGTGCCAGCAGCGTAAGTTCAGGCTCCTACAATGAGCAGTTCTTC. This translates into CASSVSSGSYNEQFF.

The V call is TRBV6-5, the J call TRBJ1-1; weak D call: TRBD1 (5 bases). The germline V gene encodes CDR1 MNHEY and CDR2 SVGAGI. With 1 base removed from V and 4 bases from J, the gap between germline ends came to 13 bases. The CDR3 is 15 residues long. The CDR3 loop is CASSYLGGIPTEAFF. The CDR3, as DNA: TGTGCCAGCAGTTACTTGGGGGGGATTCCCACTGAAGCTTTCTTT.

The V call is TRBV3-1 (or the pseudogene TRBV3-2), the J call TRBJ2-3; D remains ambiguous. CDR3 length: 14 residues. Trimming pared 4 bases from V and 3 bases from J, leaving 11 bases between. From germline, CDR1 is LGHDT and CDR2 YNNKEL (reference sequence). CDR3 coding DNA: TGTGCCAGCAGCCTATCGTCAGGTACAGATACGCAGTATTTT. It yields the protein CASSLSSGTDTQYF.

The chain carries TRBV28 and TRBJ1-3; D is unclear. CDR1 MDHEN and CDR2 SYDVKM come from the germline V gene. V lost 5 bases and J lost 0, with 17 bases in between. The CDR3 contains 17 residues. The CDR3 sequence: CASSPPRRVSSGNTIYF. CDR3 coding DNA: TGTGCCAGCAGTCCTCCACGTCGCGTGAGCTCTGGAAACACCATATATTTT.

Comment on this clone: Other nucleotide sequences from this sample produce the same CDR3. J is TRBJ1-6 and V is TRBV19; D call uncertain. The CDR3 extends over 15 amino acids. The germline V gene has CDR1 LNHDA and CDR2 SQIVND (reference sequence). V was trimmed by 3 bases and J by 7 bases, leaving 13 bases between them. The DNA of the CDR3 is TGTGCCAGTAGTATCGGGGATAATCCAAATTCACCCCTCCACTTT. This translates into CASSIGDNPNSPLHF.

This clone showed up just once. The chain has TRBV6-6 and TRBJ1-6; D not certain. Trimming left V 6 bases short and J 7 bases short, with 16 bases between. Germline CDR1 is MNHNY and CDR2 is SVGAGI (reference sequence). CDR3 length equals 15 residues. The CDR3 DNA reads as TGTGCCAGCAGCCACGATAGAAAGCCAAATTCACCCCTCCACTTT. Its translation is CASSHDRKPNSPLHF.

This clone was observed once. J is TRBJ1-1 and V is TRBV29-1, with a tentative D call TRBD1 (6 bases). V was clipped by 4 bases and J by 10 bases, with 19 bases between them. The CDR3 spans 13 residues. Germline lookup yields CDR1 SQVTM and CDR2 ANQGSEA. CDR3 residues: CSVVRGPEGGAFF. The DNA of the CDR3 is TGCAGCGTTGTTCGGGGCCCGGAAGGGGGAGCTTTCTTT. Full variable domain (rest looked up from reference TRBV29-1 and TRBJ1-1): SAVISQKPSRDICQRGTSLTIQCQVDSQVTMMFWYRQQPGQSLTLIATANQGSEATYESGFVIDKFPISRPNLTFSTLTVSNMSPEDSSIYLCSVVRGPEGGAFFGQGTRLTVV.

This chain connects TRBV6-5 to TRBJ2-2, with D unresolved. The CDR3 contains 14 residues. V was clipped by 2 bases and J by 3 bases, with 7 bases between them. The V gene's germline CDR1 is MNHEY and CDR2 SVGAGI. CDR3 in amino acids: CASSYDKYTGELFF. The CDR3, as DNA: TGTGCCAGCAGTTACGACAAATACACCGGGGAGCTGTTTTTT.

The chain recombines TRBV3-1 (or the pseudogene TRBV3-2) with TRBJ2-7; D possibly corresponds to TRBD2 (6 bases). Germline lookup yields CDR1 LGHDT and CDR2 YNNKEL (reference sequence). This CDR3 is 15 amino acids long. Trimming stripped 1 base from V and 2 bases from J, with 12 bases between. CDR3 nucleotides: TGTGCCAGCAGCCAAGGGACTAACGTACCCTACGAGCAGTACTTC. It codes for CASSQGTNVPYEQYF.

The chain uses TRBV5-8 and TRBJ2-3; 7 nucleotides align to TRBD1. CDR3 length equals 13 residues. V lost 1 base to trimming and J lost 14 bases; unmatched junction nucleotides: 10. CDR1 and CDR2 (germline): SGHTS, YDEGEE. The CDR3 DNA follows: TGTGCCAGCAGCTTGAACATCCGGGACAGAAGGTATTTT. This codes for CASSLNIRDRRYF.

The V gene is TRBV29-1, the J gene TRBJ2-5; possibly TRBD1 for D (7 bases). Germline CDR1 reads SQVTM; CDR2 reads ANQGSEA. This CDR3 is 16 amino acids long. V lost 5 bases to trimming and J lost 1 base, with 20 bases between them. CDR3 sequence (DNA): TGCAGCGTTCGGAGGGGGCGCGAGGGAGTCCAAGAGACCCAGTACTTC. Its translation: CSVRRGREGVQETQYF. The full variable domain, rest sourced from reference TRBV29-1 and TRBJ2-5, is SAVISQKPSRDICQRGTSLTIQCQVDSQVTMMFWYRQQPGQSLTLIATANQGSEATYESGFVIDKFPISRPNLTFSTLTVSNMSPEDSSIYLCSVRRGREGVQETQYFGPGTRLLVL.

This chain uses TRBV10-3 with TRBJ2-3; the match to TRBD1 covers 11 bases. Germline lookup yields CDR1 ENHRY and CDR2 SYGVKD. The V and J ends lost 4 bases and 4 bases, in that order; junction bases with no gene match: 10. CDR3 length equals 17 residues. The CDR3 DNA reads as TGTGCCATCAGTGTAGGGAGGACAGGGGGCAATTCAGATACGCAGTATTTT. This encodes CAISVGRTGGNSDTQYF.

The sample holds one count of this clone. The rearrangement joins TRBV21-1 to TRBJ2-5; the table's D gene call, TRBD1, was not cross checked with the DNA. TRBV21-1 is a pseudogene locus. The CDR3 consists of 12 residues. The CDR3 region has the DNA TGTGCCAGCAGCAAAAAGGGGGAGACCCAGTACTTC. The encoded protein is CASSKKGETQYF.

The chain has TRBV5-1 and TRBJ2-1; D possibly corresponds to TRBD1 (6 bases). CDR1 is SGHRS and CDR2 is YFSETQ in the germline V gene. CDR3 size: 14 residues. V was pared by 4 bases and J by 7 bases, with 15 bases between. The CDR3 region has the DNA TGCGCCAGCAGCGTGCAGGGGCCGAGAAATGAGCAGTTCTTC. It translates to CASSVQGPRNEQFF.

The chain links TRBV28 to TRBJ2-5; TRBD2 matches at 12 bases. In germline, CDR1 is MDHEN, CDR2 SYDVKM. This CDR3 is 16 amino acids long. Germline trimming cut 3 bases from V and 7 bases from J; bases unmatched to any gene: 9. In DNA, the CDR3 is TGTGCCAGCAGTTTCCGGACTAGCGGGGATATTGGGACCCAGTACTTC. This encodes CASSFRTSGDIGTQYF.

This sequence joins TRBV12-3 or TRBV12-4 and TRBJ1-1; no clear D gene. This CDR3 is built from 10 residues. V lost 6 bases to trimming and J lost 8 bases, with 7 bases between them. The CDR3 nucleotides read TGTGCCAGCAGGCGGCAGGAAGCTTTCTTT. Translation: CASRRQEAFF.

V gene TRBV10-3 combines with J gene TRBJ1-2; no firm D call. Germline V gene data show CDR1 as ENHRY and CDR2 as SYGVKD. The CDR3 is 13 residues long. The V and J ends lost 8 bases and 0 bases respectively, with 10 bases between them. The chain's CDR3 is CAISTDSNYGYTF. CDR3 coding DNA: TGTGCCATCTCAACTGATTCTAACTATGGCTACACCTTC.

The rearrangement uses TRBV6-5 and TRBJ2-2; 9 nucleotides agree with TRBD1. The CDR3 covers 15 residues. V shed 8 bases and J 6 bases; nucleotides not matched to a gene: 10. Germline CDR1 reads MNHEY; CDR2 reads SVGAGI. CDR3 DNA sequence: TGTGCCAGCGGCCCACAGGGGGCGCGGGCCGGGGAGCTGTTTTTT. This translates into CASGPQGARAGELFF.

The genes are TRBV6-5 and TRBJ1-6; D unresolved. The germline V gene encodes CDR1 MNHEY and CDR2 SVGAGI. V was trimmed by 5 bases and J by 4 bases, leaving 9 bases between them. The CDR3 loop spans 14 amino acids. CDR3 sequence: CASSPGLYNSPLHF. The CDR3 region has the DNA TGTGCCAGCAGTCCCGGGTTATATAATTCACCCCTCCACTTT.

The chain is built from TRBV7-9 and TRBJ2-3; a possible D gene is TRBD2 (5 bases). The CDR3 has 14 residues. The V gene's germline CDR1 is SEHNR and CDR2 FQNEAQ (reference sequence). Trimming pared 4 bases from V and 0 bases from J, leaving 8 bases between. In DNA form, the CDR3 reads TGTGCCAGCAGCTACAGCGGTAGCACAGATACGCAGTATTTT. Translated: CASSYSGSTDTQYF.

The rearrangement uses TRBV5-4 and TRBJ2-5, with 8 bases matching TRBD1. The CDR3 runs to 14 residues. After removal of 5 bases from V and 5 bases from J, the junction contained 8 bases not matched to a gene. Germline-derived CDR1 and CDR2 are SGHNT and YYREEE (reference sequence). The CDR3 reads CASSAGTGSETQYF. CDR3 DNA: TGTGCCAGCAGTGCCGGGACAGGTAGTGAGACCCAGTACTTC. Based on the CDR3 plus reference TRBV5-4 and TRBJ2-5, the full variable domain is ETGVTQSPTHLIKTRGQQVTLRCSSQSGHNTVSWYQQALGQGPQFIFQYYREEENGRGNFPPRFSGLQFPNYSSELNVNALELDDSALYLCASSAGTGSETQYFGPGTRLLVL.

The chain carries TRBV7-8 and TRBJ1-2, with D possibly TRBD1 on 5 matching bases. In germline, CDR1 is SGHVS, CDR2 FQNEAQ. V lost 5 bases and J 5 bases, leaving 15 bases between the germline ends. The CDR3 covers 14 residues. The CDR3 loop reads CASSRLEAGYGYTF. The CDR3 DNA follows: TGTGCCAGCAGCCGCTTAGAGGCAGGGTATGGCTACACCTTC.

The chain joins TRBV7-6 to TRBJ2-1, with D possibly matching TRBD1 (6 bases). Germline V CDR1 and CDR2: SGHVS, FNYEAQ. CDR3 length equals 13 residues. Trimming removed 3 bases at V and 9 bases at J, with 12 bases between. The CDR3 nucleotides are TGTGCCAGCAGCTTGGACAGAAATGGTGAGCAGTTCTTC. It translates to CASSLDRNGEQFF. Filled out from reference TRBV7-6 and TRBJ2-1, the complete variable domain reads GAGVSQSPRYKVTKRGQDVALRCDPISGHVSLYWYRQALGQGPEFLTYFNYEAQQDKSGLPNDRFSAERPEGSISTLTIQRTEQRDSAMYRCASSLDRNGEQFFGPGTRLTVL.